The 17 T cell receptor beta chains below come from one sample, sequenced in a study of control samples from healthy donors and cancer patients. Profiled with immunoSEQ multiplex PCR; TCRdb holds only in-frame clones, not every one. This table has roughly 80,000 clones, 80% to 90% appearing once. The sequenced material came from PBMCs. These receptors were taken from a woman aged 55 to 70 with head and neck cancer.

The rearrangement links TRBV28 to TRBJ1-4; TRBD1 might be the D (6 bases). From germline, CDR1 is MDHEN and CDR2 SYDVKM. The CDR3 consists of 13 residues. Trimming cost V 8 bases and J 8 bases, with 15 bases left between them. The CDR3 reads CASLGGPDEKLFF. CDR3 nucleotide sequence: TGTGCCAGCTTAGGGGGTCCGGACGAAAAACTGTTTTTT.

This rearrangement joins TRBV5-1 to TRBJ2-7, with D perhaps TRBD1 (5 bases). The CDR3 sequence is 15 residues long. Germline CDR1 is SGHRS and CDR2 is YFSETQ. Trimming cost V 5 bases and J 4 bases, with 19 bases left between them. Here the CDR3 DNA reads TGCGCCAGCAGTCATGGGTCAGGGTTGGGGTACGAGCAGTACTTC. Residues: CASSHGSGLGYEQYF.

V and J are TRBV5-1 and TRBJ2-3, with a weak D call TRBD1 (6 bases). The CDR3 runs to 13 residues. Germline CDR1 reads SGHRS; CDR2 reads YFSETQ. With 4 bases removed from V and 3 bases from J, the gap between germline ends came to 9 bases. The CDR3, as DNA: TGCGCCAGCAGCCAACAGGGAACAGATACGCAGTATTTT. It encodes CASSQQGTDTQYF.

The CDR3 coding sequence is TGTGCCAGCAGTGAACTAGCGGGAGAGAAAAATGAGCAGTTCTTC. It yields the protein CASSELAGEKNEQFF. J is TRBJ2-1 and V is TRBV6-1; 10 nucleotides align to TRBD2. The CDR3 is made up of 15 amino acids. Germline CDR1 and CDR2: MNHNS and SASEGT. The ends lost 2 bases at V and 7 bases at J; junction bases unmatched: 5.

This clone was detected only a few times. The chain employs TRBV6-2 or TRBV6-3 and TRBJ1-6, with D possibly TRBD1 on 5 matching bases. Trimming took 2 bases from V and 0 from J, leaving 5 bases between them. Per germline, CDR1 MNHEY and CDR2 SVGEGT. The CDR3 length is 15 residues. CDR3 in amino acids: CASSYGGSYNSPLHF. The CDR3 nucleotides read TGTGCCAGCAGTTACGGGGGCTCCTATAATTCACCCCTCCACTTT.

Written as DNA, the CDR3 is TGCGCCAGCACCTCGCCGGGAGGATCAGACGAGCAGTACTTC. This sequence encodes CASTSPGGSDEQYF. The chain employs TRBV10-2 and TRBJ2-7; TRBD2 aligns across 7 bases. J lost 5 bases, V lost 7 bases, and 11 bases had no gene match. Germline CDR1 is WSHSY and CDR2 is SAAADI. The CDR3 length is 14 residues.

The chain is built from TRBV5-1 and TRBJ2-3; 11 bases line up with TRBD2. J was trimmed by 6 bases and V by 2 bases; bases with no gene match: 5. CDR1 SGHRS and CDR2 YFSETQ come from the germline V gene. The CDR3 has 15 residues. The CDR3 coding sequence is TGCGCCAGCAGCTTTGGTAGCGGGAGGGTGGATACGCAGTATTTT. This encodes CASSFGSGRVDTQYF.

The chain links TRBV30 to TRBJ1-6; possibly TRBD1 for D (6 bases). This CDR3 is built from 16 residues. Trimming pared 0 bases from V and 8 bases from J, leaving 17 bases between. CDR1 is GTSNPN, CDR2 SVGIG, per germline (reference sequence). The CDR3 bases are TGTGCCTGGAGTGTACAGGGCAGGTGGCGGGATTCACCCCTCCACTTT. This gives the protein CAWSVQGRWRDSPLHF.

V gene TRBV19 combines with J gene TRBJ2-3, with 11 bases lining up with TRBD2. The germline V gene has CDR1 LNHDA and CDR2 SQIVND (reference sequence). The length of the CDR3 is 15 residues. J was trimmed by 3 bases and V by 5 bases; bases with no gene match: 4. CDR3 bases: TGTGCCAGTAGTGAACTAGCGGGGGCTACAGATACGCAGTATTTT. It codes for CASSELAGATDTQYF.

The J gene is TRBJ2-7, the V gene TRBV7-2; 15 nucleotides align to TRBD2. Germline values: CDR1 SGHTA, CDR2 FQGNSA. The CDR3 covers 14 residues. V was clipped by 3 bases and J by 7 bases; unmatched bases: 1. CDR3 region: CASSFGLAGGEQYF. The CDR3 region has the DNA TGTGCCAGCAGCTTTGGACTAGCGGGAGGGGAGCAGTACTTC.

The chain recombines TRBV10-1 with TRBJ2-5; 11 bases match TRBD1. The CDR3 consists of 15 residues. Trimming cost V 6 bases and J 1 base; bases outside gene matches: 4. Germline V gene data show CDR1 as WNHNN and CDR2 as SYGVQD (reference sequence). This CDR3 reads CASRQGTGGQETQYF. The CDR3 nucleotides read TGCGCCAGCAGACAAGGGACAGGGGGCCAAGAGACCCAGTACTTC.

CDR3 in amino acids: CASSSTGGGVLADTQYF. CDR3 DNA sequence: TGTGCCAGCAGCTCCACGGGGGGCGGGGTCCTGGCAGATACGCAGTATTTT. The J gene is TRBJ2-3, the V gene TRBV7-2, with a weak D call TRBD2 (7 bases). The CDR3 extends over 17 amino acids. The ends were cut back, 4 bases at V and 4 bases at J, with 21 bases in the middle. Germline V CDR1 and CDR2: SGHTA, FQGNSA.

The rearrangement uses TRBV18 and TRBJ2-2; 7 nucleotides match TRBD2. The CDR3 runs to 13 residues. Trimming at V came to 1 base and at J to 7 bases, leaving 0 bases not matched to a gene. Per the germline V gene, CDR1 is KGHSH and CDR2 is LQKENI. The CDR3, as DNA: TGTGCCAGCTCACCACTAGCGGGCGGGGAGCTGTTTTTT. Protein product: CASSPLAGGELFF.

V gene TRBV5-6 combines with J gene TRBJ1-2; D possibly corresponds to TRBD1 (5 bases). The germline V and J ends were trimmed by 5 bases and 2 bases, with 16 bases remaining between them. Germline CDR1 SGHDT, CDR2 YYEEEE. The CDR3 covers 15 residues. The CDR3 sequence: CASSFGGGTNYGYTF. The CDR3 bases are TGTGCCAGCAGTTTTGGTGGGGGGACGAACTATGGCTACACCTTC.

The chain uses TRBV2 and TRBJ1-4; 7 bases align to TRBD1. Germline CDR1 SNHLY, CDR2 FYNNEI. J lost 0 bases, V lost 4 bases, and 2 bases had no gene match. The CDR3 spans 15 residues. CDR3 DNA: TGTGCCAGCAGTGGGACAGGAGCAACTAATGAAAAACTGTTTTTT. Encoded protein: CASSGTGATNEKLFF.

This chain uses TRBV6-6 with TRBJ2-5; D gene unclear. V was trimmed by 5 bases and J by 5 bases, leaving 18 bases between them. This CDR3 contains 15 residues. Germline V lookup: CDR1 MNHNY, CDR2 SVGAGI (reference sequence). The DNA of the CDR3 is TGTGCCAGCAGTCTCACATGGGGAACCCAGGAGACCCAGTACTTC. It yields the protein CASSLTWGTQETQYF.

This chain uses TRBV11-2 with TRBJ2-2; D possibly uses TRBD1 or TRBD2 (5 bases each). This CDR3 is 13 amino acids long. Trimming took 5 bases from V and 5 from J, leaving 9 bases between them. CDR1 is SGHAT and CDR2 is FQNNGV in the germline V gene. CDR3 residues: CASSRGETGELFF. As DNA, the CDR3 is TGTGCCAGCAGCCGAGGGGAGACCGGGGAGCTGTTTTTT.